This is a list of T cell receptor beta chains from one sample in a study of T-cell reconstitution after alpha-beta-depleted transplantation in children. TCRdb processed the PCR reads anew with MiXCR; each CDR3 protein has one entry. The repertoire holds some 76,000 distinct CDR3 sequences, with about 11% as singletons. The starting material was PBMCs, obtained before TCRalphabeta/CD19-depleted stem cell transplant. The receptors were sampled from a boy between 10 and 17 years old with acute myeloid leukemia, due to receive a stem cell transplant. Each CDR3 is given with its conserved first and last residue. A D gene is named only where the DNA matches it firmly. Not all rows give a size; the values are once, few, many and, for expanded clones, a class.

CDR3 protein: CASSFLSGGSPLHF
CDR3 DNA: TGTGCCAGCAGTTTCCTCTCTGGGGGATCACCCCTCCACTTT
D gene: .
V gene: TRBV12-3/TRBV12-4
clone size: many
J gene: TRBJ1-6

CDR3 protein: CASSYSPGGMGTGELFF
CDR3 DNA: TGTGCCAGCAGTTACTCCCCCGGGGGGATGGGGACCGGGGAGCTGTTTTTT
D gene: TRBD2
V gene: TRBV6-5
clone size: few
J gene: TRBJ2-2

CDR3 protein: CASSPARGAQVNEQFF
CDR3 DNA: TGCGCCAGCAGCCCGGCCCGGGGGGCGCAGGTCAATGAGCAGTTCTTC
D gene: .
V gene: TRBV5-1
clone size: many
J gene: TRBJ2-1

CDR3 protein: CAISSGTGNSPLHF
CDR3 DNA: TGTGCCATCAGTTCCGGGACAGGGAATTCACCCCTCCACTTT
D gene: TRBD1
V gene: TRBV10-3
clone size: many
J gene: TRBJ1-6

CDR3 protein: CSVVVIGTGELFF
CDR3 DNA: TGCAGCGTTGTTGTCATCGGCACCGGGGAGCTGTTTTTT
D gene: .
V gene: TRBV29-1
clone size: .
J gene: TRBJ2-2

CDR3 protein: CTLSPWVGAGSSTDTQYF
CDR3 DNA: TGTACCCTCAGTCCTTGGGTCGGAGCGGGGTCTAGCACAGATACGCAGTATTTT
D gene: TRBD2
V gene: TRBV2
clone size: few
J gene: TRBJ2-3

CDR3 protein: CASSFAAGVSNTGELFF
CDR3 DNA: TGTGCCAGCAGCTTCGCGGCAGGGGTGTCGAACACCGGGGAGCTGTTTTTT
D gene: .
V gene: TRBV5-6
clone size: many
J gene: TRBJ2-2

CDR3 protein: CATSDEEITEAFF
CDR3 DNA: TGTGCCACCAGTGATGAGGAGATCACTGAAGCTTTCTTT
D gene: .
V gene: TRBV24-1
clone size: .
J gene: TRBJ1-1

CDR3 protein: CASSLGLAVYNEQFF
CDR3 DNA: TGCGCCAGCAGCTTGGGCCTAGCGGTCTACAATGAGCAGTTCTTC
D gene: TRBD2
V gene: TRBV5-1
clone size: many
J gene: TRBJ2-1

CDR3 protein: CASSLGGTGGFKQTQYF
CDR3 DNA: TGTGCCAGCAGTTTAGGAGGGACAGGGGGCTTTAAGCAGACCCAGTACTTC
D gene: TRBD1
V gene: TRBV12-3/TRBV12-4
clone size: many
J gene: TRBJ2-5

CDR3 protein: CAIREGSNTGELFF
CDR3 DNA: TGTGCCATCAGGGAAGGGTCCAACACCGGGGAGCTGTTTTTT
D gene: .
V gene: TRBV10-3
clone size: many
J gene: TRBJ2-2

CDR3 protein: CASSVKGSATDTQYF
CDR3 DNA: TGTGCCAGTAGTGTTAAAGGGTCCGCCACAGATACGCAGTATTTT
D gene: .
V gene: TRBV19
clone size: few
J gene: TRBJ2-3

CDR3 protein: CASSQPGDTGELFF
CDR3 DNA: TGTGCCAGCAGCCAACCGGGAGACACCGGGGAGCTGTTTTTT
D gene: .
V gene: TRBV5-5
clone size: many
J gene: TRBJ2-2

CDR3 protein: CASSTLGTQVPYGYTF
CDR3 DNA: TGTGCCAGCAGCACTTTGGGGACCCAGGTCCCCTATGGCTACACCTTC
D gene: .
V gene: TRBV7-9
clone size: many
J gene: TRBJ1-2

CDR3 protein: CSVVAGRTGGRDTQYF
CDR3 DNA: TGCAGCGTTGTCGCCGGACGGACAGGGGGGAGAGATACGCAGTATTTT
D gene: TRBD1
V gene: TRBV29-1
clone size: many
J gene: TRBJ2-3

CDR3 protein: CASSLWGDQPQHF
CDR3 DNA: TGTGCCAGCAGTTTATGGGGAGACCAGCCCCAGCATTTT
D gene: .
V gene: TRBV12-3/TRBV12-4
clone size: many
J gene: TRBJ1-5

CDR3 protein: CASSAYSSSYNEQFF
CDR3 DNA: TGTGCCAGCAGCGCATACTCGAGCTCCTACAATGAGCAGTTCTTC
D gene: .
V gene: TRBV9
clone size: many
J gene: TRBJ2-1

CDR3 protein: CASSVTGSYNEQFF
CDR3 DNA: TGTGCCAGCAGCGTTACCGGGTCCTACAATGAGCAGTTCTTC
D gene: .
V gene: TRBV9
clone size: many
J gene: TRBJ2-1

CDR3 protein: CASSLPSGRAGYNEQFF
CDR3 DNA: TGTGCCAGCAGCCTACCTAGCGGGAGGGCCGGGTACAATGAGCAGTTCTTC
D gene: TRBD2
V gene: TRBV6-5
clone size: many
J gene: TRBJ2-1

CDR3 protein: CTAGETTHEQYF
CDR3 DNA: TGCACTGCAGGGGAAACGACCCACGAGCAGTACTTC
D gene: .
V gene: TRBV20-1
clone size: many
J gene: TRBJ2-7

CDR3 protein: CSARGLGLAGLNSYEQYF
CDR3 DNA: TGCAGTGCTAGGGGCCTGGGACTAGCGGGGCTAAACTCCTACGAGCAGTACTTC
D gene: TRBD2
V gene: TRBV20-1
clone size: many
J gene: TRBJ2-7

CDR3 protein: CSAIRKGADYGYTF
CDR3 DNA: TGCAGTGCTATACGAAAGGGAGCAGACTATGGCTACACCTTC
D gene: .
V gene: TRBV20-1
clone size: many
J gene: TRBJ1-2

CDR3 protein: CASSLAVSEVPNQPQHF
CDR3 DNA: TGTGCCAGCAGTTTAGCCGTTTCGGAGGTACCCAATCAGCCCCAGCATTTT
D gene: .
V gene: TRBV12-3/TRBV12-4
clone size: .
J gene: TRBJ1-5

CDR3 protein: CSAVRGEAETQYF
CDR3 DNA: TGCAGCGCCGTCCGGGGAGAGGCAGAGACCCAGTACTTC
D gene: .
V gene: TRBV29-1
clone size: many
J gene: TRBJ2-5

CDR3 protein: CASSLGTVGQPQHF
CDR3 DNA: TGTGCCAGCAGCTTAGGCACGGTGGGCCAGCCCCAGCATTTT
D gene: .
V gene: TRBV7-8
clone size: many
J gene: TRBJ1-5

CDR3 protein: CASSQGSSGAGEQFF
CDR3 DNA: TGTGCCAGCAGCCAAGGATCCAGCGGGGCAGGGGAGCAGTTCTTC
D gene: TRBD2
V gene: TRBV4-2
clone size: many
J gene: TRBJ2-1

CDR3 protein: CASSLTSGFQETQYF
CDR3 DNA: TGTGCCAGCAGCTTAACCTCAGGGTTCCAAGAGACCCAGTACTTC
D gene: .
V gene: TRBV7-2
clone size: .
J gene: TRBJ2-5

CDR3 protein: CASSPSIRAGAYEQYF
CDR3 DNA: TGTGCCAGCAGCCCAAGCATTCGAGCGGGGGCTTACGAGCAGTACTTC
D gene: .
V gene: TRBV3-2
clone size: many
J gene: TRBJ2-7

CDR3 protein: CASSQTSGRINEQYF
CDR3 DNA: TGTGCCAGCAGCCAGACTAGCGGGAGAATCAACGAGCAGTACTTC
D gene: TRBD2
V gene: TRBV2
clone size: .
J gene: TRBJ2-7

CDR3 protein: CASSPGLYEQYF
CDR3 DNA: TGTGCCAGCAGCCCGGGACTTTACGAGCAGTACTTC
D gene: .
V gene: TRBV7-9
clone size: many
J gene: TRBJ2-7

CDR3 protein: CASSLPSGTVSF
CDR3 DNA: TGTGCCAGCAGCTTGCCGTCCGGGACAGTCTCTTTC
D gene: TRBD1
V gene: TRBV5-6
clone size: .
J gene: TRBJ1-2

CDR3 protein: CASSPRLMNTGELFF
CDR3 DNA: TGTGCCAGCAGCCCCCGACTCATGAACACCGGGGAGCTGTTTTTT
D gene: .
V gene: TRBV7-6
clone size: many
J gene: TRBJ2-2

CDR3 protein: CATGGRTTEAFF
CDR3 DNA: TGTGCCACGGGCGGTCGAACGACTGAAGCTTTCTTT
D gene: .
V gene: TRBV15
clone size: many
J gene: TRBJ1-1

CDR3 protein: CSVPGQGSYEQYF
CDR3 DNA: TGCAGCGTCCCGGGACAGGGTTCCTACGAGCAGTACTTC
D gene: TRBD1
V gene: TRBV29-1
clone size: many
J gene: TRBJ2-7

CDR3 protein: CASAAGLDTGELFF
CDR3 DNA: TGTGCCTCAGCAGCGGGGTTGGACACCGGGGAGCTGTTTTTT
D gene: TRBD2
V gene: TRBV12-3/TRBV12-4
clone size: many
J gene: TRBJ2-2

CDR3 protein: CASSLRRATEAFF
CDR3 DNA: TGTGCCAGCAGCTTAAGGAGGGCGACTGAAGCTTTCTTT
D gene: .
V gene: TRBV7-3
clone size: many
J gene: TRBJ1-1

CDR3 protein: CSVVGRSDTQYF
CDR3 DNA: TGCAGCGTTGTCGGGAGGTCAGATACGCAGTATTTT
D gene: TRBD2
V gene: TRBV29-1
clone size: many
J gene: TRBJ2-3

CDR3 protein: CSVGPRGRITEAFF
CDR3 DNA: TGCAGCGTTGGACCGAGGGGTAGGATCACTGAAGCTTTCTTT
D gene: .
V gene: TRBV29-1
clone size: many
J gene: TRBJ1-1

CDR3 protein: CASSFSGSDTGELFF
CDR3 DNA: TGTGCCAGCAGTTTCAGCGGGAGCGACACCGGGGAGCTGTTTTTT
D gene: TRBD2
V gene: TRBV6-2/TRBV6-3
clone size: once
J gene: TRBJ2-2

CDR3 protein: CASTSGLAGGTSTDTQYF
CDR3 DNA: TGCGCCAGCACCTCCGGACTAGCGGGAGGAACCAGCACAGATACGCAGTATTTT
D gene: TRBD2
V gene: TRBV5-1
clone size: many
J gene: TRBJ2-3

CDR3 protein: CASSLVGQGVLQETQYF
CDR3 DNA: TGCGCCAGCAGCTTGGTCGGACAGGGGGTCTTACAAGAGACCCAGTACTTC
D gene: TRBD1
V gene: TRBV5-1
clone size: .
J gene: TRBJ2-5

CDR3 protein: CASRSTGTGGTGELFF
CDR3 DNA: TGTGCCAGCAGATCAACCGGGACAGGGGGCACCGGGGAGCTGTTTTTT
D gene: TRBD1
V gene: TRBV7-3
clone size: many
J gene: TRBJ2-2

CDR3 protein: CASSRALAGGGISYNEQFF
CDR3 DNA: TGTGCCAGCAGCCGAGCACTAGCGGGGGGGGGAATCTCCTACAATGAGCAGTTCTTC
D gene: TRBD2
V gene: TRBV7-2
clone size: many
J gene: TRBJ2-1

CDR3 protein: CASSPRDGVHGYTF
CDR3 DNA: TGTGCCAGTAGTCCCAGGGACGGAGTACATGGCTACACCTTC
D gene: .
V gene: TRBV19
clone size: .
J gene: TRBJ1-2